Shown below are 18 T cell receptor beta chains from a single sample sequenced in a study of T-cell reconstitution after alpha-beta-depleted transplantation in children listed by TCRdb under 2016. Sample treatment or condition, as interpreted from the label and publication: allogeneic hematopoietic cell transplantation with graft depleted of TCRalphabeta T cells and CD19 B cells. Library creation used PCR. Sequenced using an Illumina HiSeq 2500. Molecular barcoding was employed in the preparation of TCR libraries, with unique molecular identifiers being used to normalize TCRbeta repertoire quantification. TCRdb took the public reads, trimmed them with fastp at Q25, ran MiXCR for clone calling and kept in-frame beta chains. Records with the same CDR3 protein are collapsed into one entry carrying the most frequent genes and DNA. This sample comprises about 460,000 distinct CDR3 sequences, 10% to 12% of them detected only once. The ten largest make up roughly 15% of the sample.

Sequenced material: PBMCs, mostly from graft donor cells, taken 180 days after TCRalphabeta/CD19-depleted stem cell transplant. These receptors were taken from a female patient between 2 and 15 years old who had a stem cell transplant for aplastic anemia, so the T cells may come from the graft donor.

At least ten counts were recorded for this clonotype. This sequence joins TRBV28 and TRBJ1-5, with 9 nucleotides matching TRBD1. CDR1 is MDHEN and CDR2 is SYDVKM in the germline V gene. This CDR3 comprises 17 residues. V shed 7 bases, J shed 0 bases, and the junction held 10 bases outside the gene matches. DNA of the CDR3: TGTGCCAGCAATCCAACGGGGACAGGGCATAGCAATCAGCCCCAGCATTTT. The encoded protein is CASNPTGTGHSNQPQHF.

This clonotype was counted between two and nine times. The chain is built from TRBV6-5 and TRBJ1-2; D not resolved. Germline V gene data show CDR1 as MNHEY and CDR2 as SVGAGI. The CDR3 totals 15 residues. V was cut by 0 bases and J by 6 bases, with 14 bases left in between. In DNA form, the CDR3 reads TGTGCCAGCAGTTACTCGAACCGACGGCGTGATGGCTACACCTTC. This codes for CASSYSNRRRDGYTF.

A few counts support this clonotype. The chain has TRBV4-3 and TRBJ2-2; weak D call: TRBD2 (6 bases). The CDR3 covers 16 residues. Per germline, CDR1 LGHNA and CDR2 YSLEER. Trimming stripped 0 bases from V and 4 bases from J, with 12 bases between. As DNA, the CDR3 is TGCGCCAGCAGCCAAGAATGGTCCGGGGGCACCGGGGAGCTGTTTTTT. Its protein is CASSQEWSGGTGELFF.

This clonotype was detected many times. CDR3 bases: TGTGCCAGCAGCCCCAGGGGGCCTGGCTCCTACGAGCAGTACGTC. Its protein product is CASSPRGPGSYEQYV. The chain uses TRBV7-9 and TRBJ2-7; 8 positions agree with TRBD1. Germline CDR1 SEHNR, CDR2 FQNEAQ (reference sequence). This CDR3 region has 15 residues. V trimming: 5 bases; J trimming: 0 bases; junction bases outside the gene matches: 6.

This clonotype occurred many times. The gene calls are TRBV6-6 and TRBJ1-2; D gene uncertain. Deletions cut 2 bases from V and 3 bases from J, with 4 bases between. Looked up from germline, CDR1 is MNHNY and CDR2 is SVGAGI (reference sequence). The CDR3 loop spans 12 amino acids. The CDR3: CASSYVDYGYTF. As DNA, the CDR3 is TGTGCCAGCAGTTACGTCGACTATGGCTACACCTTC.

The table lists this clonotype with a few counts. This CDR3 is CATSRDNMGVFNQPQHF. The CDR3 DNA reads as TGTGCCACCAGCAGAGATAACATGGGGGTTTTCAATCAGCCCCAGCATTTT. The chain links TRBV15 to TRBJ1-5; possible D gene TRBD1, 5 bases. Germline CDR1 is LNHNV and CDR2 is YYDKDF (reference sequence). The V end lost 0 bases, the J end lost 3 bases, and 15 bases lay between the germline ends. CDR3 length: 17 residues.

This clonotype was recorded a few times. The chain links TRBV14 to TRBJ2-2, with D possibly TRBD1 on 6 matching bases. V lost 6 bases and J lost 6, with 14 bases in between. The CDR3 covers 14 residues. CDR1 is SGHDN and CDR2 is FVKESK in the germline V gene. The CDR3 DNA follows: TGTGCCAGCAGGCACAGGGCCTGGTCCGGGGAGCTGTTTTTT. Protein product: CASRHRAWSGELFF.

This chain joins TRBV19 and TRBJ2-1, with 8 nucleotides matching TRBD2. The CDR3 contains 14 residues. The trim removed 7 bases at V and 2 bases at J, leaving 4 bases unmatched. The germline V gene encodes CDR1 LNHDA and CDR2 SQIVND (reference sequence). Written as DNA, the CDR3 is TGTGCCAGTAATCTAGCGGGCGCCTACAATGAGCAGTTCTTC. This sequence encodes CASNLAGAYNEQFF.

This clonotype occurred many times. This chain links TRBV5-1 with TRBJ1-1; D may be TRBD1 (5 bases). This CDR3 has 13 amino acids. Trimming took 4 bases from V and 2 from J, leaving 9 bases between them. Germline loops: CDR1 SGHRS, CDR2 YFSETQ. Here the CDR3 reads CASSPRDNTEAFF. The CDR3 bases are TGCGCCAGCAGCCCCAGGGACAACACTGAAGCTTTCTTT. Using reference TRBV5-1 and TRBJ1-1 for the parts outside the CDR3, the full variable domain is KAGVTQTPRYLIKTRGQQVTLSCSPISGHRSVSWYQQTPGQGLQFLFEYFSETQRNKGNFPGRFSGRQFSNSRSEMNVSTLELGDSALYLCASSPRDNTEAFFGQGTRLTVV.

With respect to this clonotype: One end of the junction varies from germline; a read error may be responsible. The chain links TRBV2 to TRBJ1-5; D might be TRBD1 (6 bases). Germline assignment: CDR1 SNHLY and CDR2 FYNNEI. CDR3 length: 13 amino acids. This CDR3 reads CSSSDRLLTTQHF. The CDR3 nucleotides read TGTTCCAGCAGTGACAGGCTATTGACCACCCAGCATTTT.

This clonotype was observed a handful of times. J is TRBJ1-4 and V is TRBV20-1; TRBD1 matches 8 bases. The CDR3 loop spans 13 amino acids. Germline CDR1 is DFQATT and CDR2 is SNEGSKA (reference sequence). The ends lost 5 bases at V and 7 bases at J; junction bases unmatched: 6. The CDR3 DNA follows: TGCAGTGCTGTGGACAGGGTGGGTGAAAAACTGTTTTTT. Translated, it gives CSAVDRVGEKLFF.

This chain's CDR3 is CASSSTSSGGPYNEQFF. The CDR3 DNA reads as TGCGCCAGCAGCTCAACTTCTAGCGGGGGCCCATACAATGAGCAGTTCTTC. The chain has TRBV5-1 and TRBJ2-1, with 10 nucleotides matching TRBD2. CDR1 and CDR2 (germline): SGHRS, YFSETQ. This CDR3 contains 17 residues. The V gene end was trimmed by 3 bases and the J gene end by 4 bases; junction bases not matched to a gene: 10. Full variable domain (outside the CDR3, taken from reference TRBV5-1 and TRBJ2-1): KAGVTQTPRYLIKTRGQQVTLSCSPISGHRSVSWYQQTPGQGLQFLFEYFSETQRNKGNFPGRFSGRQFSNSRSEMNVSTLELGDSALYLCASSSTSSGGPYNEQFFGPGTRLTVL.

This clonotype showed up many times. The chain carries TRBV7-8 and TRBJ2-7; either TRBD1 or TRBD2 may supply D (5 bases each). There are 15 residues in the CDR3. CDR1 SGHVS and CDR2 FQNEAQ come from the germline V gene. Trimming took off 3 bases at V and 2 bases at J, with 14 bases between the two ends. The CDR3 spells CASSFFGAQTYEQYF. CDR3 bases: TGTGCCAGCAGCTTTTTCGGGGCCCAAACCTACGAGCAGTACTTC.

This clonotype was seen more than once but under ten times. The genes are TRBV19 and TRBJ1-1, with D possibly being TRBD1 (6 bases). This CDR3 contains 13 residues. V was clipped by 6 bases and J by 1 base, with 9 bases between them. CDR1 and CDR2 (germline): LNHDA, SQIVND (reference sequence). The CDR3 DNA is TGTGCCAGTAGATTGACAGGGAACACTGAAGCTTTCTTT. It encodes CASRLTGNTEAFF.

The chain uses TRBV24-1 and TRBJ2-1; D remains unclear. The germline V gene encodes CDR1 KGHDR and CDR2 SFDVKD. With 6 bases removed from V and 0 bases from J, the gap between germline ends came to 11 bases. The CDR3 has 15 amino acids. Here the CDR3 reads CATSWWQSSYNEQFF. The CDR3 DNA is TGTGCCACCAGTTGGTGGCAGAGCTCCTACAATGAGCAGTTCTTC.

This clonotype was picked up a small number of times. V usage is TRBV10-3 and J usage is TRBJ2-7; D possibly corresponds to TRBD2 (6 bases). Germline lookup yields CDR1 ENHRY and CDR2 SYGVKD. V gave up 8 bases and J gave up 5 bases, with 19 bases separating them. This CDR3 contains 14 residues. The DNA of the CDR3 is TGTGCCATCCAGAGCCGGGACTCCCAAGACGAGCAGTACTTC. This encodes CAIQSRDSQDEQYF.

This clonotype was recorded many times. This chain links TRBV18 with TRBJ2-5; no firm D call. The ends were cut back, 8 bases at V and 5 bases at J, with 9 bases in the middle. Germline CDR1 is KGHSH and CDR2 is LQKENI. CDR3 length: 11 amino acids. The DNA for the CDR3 is TGTGCCAGCAGCCCCTCGGAGACCCAGTACTTC. Its protein is CASSPSETQYF.

The chain carries TRBV10-3 and TRBJ2-7, with 8 bases aligning to TRBD1. The CDR3 loop spans 13 amino acids. The germline gives CDR1 ENHRY, CDR2 SYGVKD. The CDR3 DNA sequence: TGTGCCATCAGTGAGTCTGAACAGGGGGGATGGGACGTC. It yields the protein CAISESEQGGWDV.